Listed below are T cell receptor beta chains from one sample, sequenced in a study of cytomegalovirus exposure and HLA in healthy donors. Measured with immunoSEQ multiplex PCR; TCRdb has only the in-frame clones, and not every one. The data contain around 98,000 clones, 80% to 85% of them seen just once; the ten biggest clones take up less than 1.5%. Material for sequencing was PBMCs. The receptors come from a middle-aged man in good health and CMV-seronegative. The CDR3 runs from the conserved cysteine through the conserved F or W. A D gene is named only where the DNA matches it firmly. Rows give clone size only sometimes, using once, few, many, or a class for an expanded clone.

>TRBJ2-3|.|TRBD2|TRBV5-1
TGCGCCAGCAGCTTGAGGGCTAGCGGGGTTCCAGATACGCAGTATTTT
CASSLRASGVPDTQYF
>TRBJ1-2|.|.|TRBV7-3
TGTGCCAGCAGCCCTTCGCGGGCCGCCGAGGACTACACCTTC
CASSPSRAAEDYTF
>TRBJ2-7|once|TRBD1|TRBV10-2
TGCGCCAGCAGTGGTTTTGGGACAGGCACCTACGAGCAGTACTTC
CASSGFGTGTYEQYF
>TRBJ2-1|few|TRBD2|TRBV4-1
TGCGCCAGCACGCAGACTAGCGGGGGGGTCTACAATGAGCAGTTCTTC
CASTQTSGGVYNEQFF
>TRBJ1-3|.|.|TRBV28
TGTGCCAGCAGTCCCAGGAGGGGACTCCCGGCTGGAAACACCATATATTTT
CASSPRRGLPAGNTIYF
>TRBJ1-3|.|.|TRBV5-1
TGCGCCAGCAGCTTGTCAGGGTCTGGAAACACCATATATTTT
CASSLSGSGNTIYF
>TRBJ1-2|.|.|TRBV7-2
TGTGCCAGCAGCTTATACGGGTCTGAACTCTATGGCTACACCTTC
CASSLYGSELYGYTF
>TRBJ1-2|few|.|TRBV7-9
TGTGCCAGCAGCTTCCCAGACTATGGCTACACCTTC
CASSFPDYGYTF
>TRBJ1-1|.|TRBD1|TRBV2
TGTGCCAGCAGTGAAGGGACAGGGAGAGCTTTCTTT
CASSEGTGRAFF
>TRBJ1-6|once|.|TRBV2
TGTGCCAGCAGTCGTACAGGGCTCTTGTATAATTCACCCCTCCACTTT
CASSRTGLLYNSPLHF
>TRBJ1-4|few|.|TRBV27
TGTGCCAGCAGTTCTCTCCAGATTAATGAAAAACTGTTTTTT
CASSSLQINEKLFF
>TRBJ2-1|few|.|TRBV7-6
TGTGCCAGCAGCTTAAGACAGGTAGATGAGCAGTTCTTC
CASSLRQVDEQFF
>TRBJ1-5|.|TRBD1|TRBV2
TGTGCCAGCAGCGATGGGACAGGGGGCAGGCAGCCCCAGCATTTT
CASSDGTGGRQPQHF
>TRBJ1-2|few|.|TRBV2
TGTGCCAGCAAATACTCTAGTCCGGGGAGTGGCTACACCTTC
CASKYSSPGSGYTF
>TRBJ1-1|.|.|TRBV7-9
TGTGCCAGCAGCTTCAGGGTTTACGACACTGAAGCTTTCTTT
CASSFRVYDTEAFF
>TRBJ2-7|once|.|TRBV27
TGTGCCAGCAGCCCGGGACAAAGTGGCGAGCAGTACTTC
CASSPGQSGEQYF
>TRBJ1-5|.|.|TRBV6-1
TGTGCCAGCACTCTCACAGGAAGCAATCAGCCCCAGCATTTT
CASTLTGSNQPQHF
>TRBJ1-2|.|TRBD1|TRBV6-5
TGTGCCAGCAGTTGGGGACAGGGGGCCAACTATGGCTACACCTTC
CASSWGQGANYGYTF
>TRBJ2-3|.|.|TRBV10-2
TGCGCCAGCAGAAGGAGGGCTAGCACAGATACGCAGTATTTT
CASRRRASTDTQYF
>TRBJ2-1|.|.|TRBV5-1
TGCGCCAGCAGCTTGGTAGGGCCAAGGGGGTCTTACAATGAGCAGTTCTTC
CASSLVGPRGSYNEQFF
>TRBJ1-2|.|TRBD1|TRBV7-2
TGTGCCAGCAGCCTAGACAGGGGCTATGGCTACACCTTC
CASSLDRGYGYTF
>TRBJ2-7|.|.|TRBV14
TGTGCCAGCAGCCACCCTCCTAACGAGCAGTACTTC
CASSHPPNEQYF
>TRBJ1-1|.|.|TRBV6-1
TGTGCCAGCAGCCGTACAGGAGTAGGGACTGAAGCTTTCTTT
CASSRTGVGTEAFF
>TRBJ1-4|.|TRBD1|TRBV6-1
TGTGCCAGCAGGGACTACAGGGGGATGGGGGAAAAACTGTTTTTT
CASRDYRGMGEKLFF
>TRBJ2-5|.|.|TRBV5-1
TGCGCCAGCAGCTTGAGTAGTAGTAATCAAGAGACCCAGTACTTC
CASSLSSSNQETQYF
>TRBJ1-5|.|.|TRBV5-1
TGCGCCAGCAGCTTGGTATCCGGTCAGCCCCAGCATTTT
CASSLVSGQPQHF
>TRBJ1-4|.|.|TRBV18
TGTGCCAGCTCACGGGCAGTACGGGAAAAACTGTTTTTT
CASSRAVREKLFF
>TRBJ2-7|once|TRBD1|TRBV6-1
TGTGCCAGCGGACTACATGACAGGGGCGGCTACGAGCAGTACTTC
CASGLHDRGGYEQYF
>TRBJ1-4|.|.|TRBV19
TGTGCCAGTAGTACCGCCGGGACAATAAATGAAAAACTGTTTTTT
CASSTAGTINEKLFF
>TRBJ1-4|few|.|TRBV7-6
TGTGCCAGCAGCCCCACGGGAACTAATGAAAAACTGTTTTTT
CASSPTGTNEKLFF
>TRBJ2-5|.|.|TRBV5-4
TGTGCCAGCAGCTTACAGCAGCTCCAAGAGACCCAGTACTTC
CASSLQQLQETQYF
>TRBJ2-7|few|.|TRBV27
TGTGCCAGCAGTTTTAGGGGCCAAAGTTTCTCCTACGAGCAGTACTTC
CASSFRGQSFSYEQYF
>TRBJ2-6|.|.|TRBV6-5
TGTGCCAGCGGAGTGGGGGGTTTTGGGGCCAACGTCCTGACTTTC
CASGVGGFGANVLTF
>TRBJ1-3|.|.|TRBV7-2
TGTGCCAGCAGCTTAGCCACCCCAGGGGCTTCTGGAAACACCATATATTTT
CASSLATPGASGNTIYF
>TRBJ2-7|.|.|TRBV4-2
TGTGCCAGCAGCCCCGGTACCCGAGCCGAGCAGTACTTC
CASSPGTRAEQYF
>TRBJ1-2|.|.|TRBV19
TGTGCCAGTAGTATGGTCAGGGGCTATGGCTACACCTTC
CASSMVRGYGYTF
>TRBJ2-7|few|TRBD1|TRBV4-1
TGCGCCAGCAGCCACCCGACAGGGGAGACCTACGAGCAGTACTTC
CASSHPTGETYEQYF
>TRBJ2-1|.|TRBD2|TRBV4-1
TGCGCCAGCAGCCAAGATCCCCGCATAGCGGGGGCCCCCTACAATGAGCAGTTCTTC
CASSQDPRIAGAPYNEQFF
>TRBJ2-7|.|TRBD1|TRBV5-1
TGCGCCAGCGGGACAGGATACTCCTACGAGCAGTACTTC
CASGTGYSYEQYF
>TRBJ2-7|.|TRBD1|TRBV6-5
TGTGCCAGCAGTCACAAGACAGGGGGCGAGCAGTACTTC
CASSHKTGGEQYF
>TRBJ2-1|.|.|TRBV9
TGTGCCAGCAGCGTAGTAGGTACTACTGGATACAATGAGCAGTTCTTC
CASSVVGTTGYNEQFF
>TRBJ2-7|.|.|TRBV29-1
TGCAGCGTTGAAGATCAAGGGTCGGACTGGCAGTACTTC
CSVEDQGSDWQYF
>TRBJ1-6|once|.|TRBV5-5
TGTGCCAGCAGCTTCACTGATTCACCCCTCCACTTT
CASSFTDSPLHF
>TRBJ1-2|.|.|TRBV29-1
TGCAGCGTTGCTCAGGGGAACTATGGCTACACCTTC
CSVAQGNYGYTF
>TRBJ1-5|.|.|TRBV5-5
TGTGCCAGCCAGAATCAGCCCCAGCATTTT
CASQNQPQHF
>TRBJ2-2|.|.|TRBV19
TGTGCCAGTAGGCTAACCACCGGGGAGCTGTTTTTT
CASRLTTGELFF
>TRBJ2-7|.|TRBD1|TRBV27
TGTGCCAGCAGTTTATTAGTTGGGACAGGGGTGTCCTACGAGCAGTACTTC
CASSLLVGTGVSYEQYF
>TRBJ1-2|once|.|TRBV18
TGTGCCAGCTCACCGGGCGACAGTAACTATGGCTACACCTTC
CASSPGDSNYGYTF
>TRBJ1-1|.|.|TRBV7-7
TGTGCCAGCAGCTTAGATCGGGGCACTGAAGCTTTCTTT
CASSLDRGTEAFF
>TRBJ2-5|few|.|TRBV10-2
TGCGCCAGCAGTGAGACGACGCGGACATTTCAAGAGACCCAGTACTTC
CASSETTRTFQETQYF
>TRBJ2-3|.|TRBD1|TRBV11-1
TGTGCCAGCAGGGCCGGGACAGGCACAGATACGCAGTATTTT
CASRAGTGTDTQYF
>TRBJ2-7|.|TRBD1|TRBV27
TGTGCCAGCAGTTTATACGGGACAGGCCCCTACGAGCAGTACTTC
CASSLYGTGPYEQYF
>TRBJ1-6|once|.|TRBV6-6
TGTGCCAGCAGTTACTCGGAGGGTATTGGTTCACCCCTCCACTTT
CASSYSEGIGSPLHF